Listed here is a single T cell receptor (beta chain). The data derive from a study of blood T cell repertoires in COVID-19. Across the whole study: Whether acute or convalescent, the COVID-19 samples came from the United States, Italy and Spain. Nucleic acid was either cDNA or gDNA, and it came from T cells, B-cell-depleted T cells, or PBMCs.

Trimming took 0 bases from V and 4 from J; bases not matched to a gene: 4. The CDR3 length is 15 residues. The germline CDR1 and CDR2 sequences are SGDLS and YYNGEE. Sequencing was performed with immunoSEQ multiplex PCR; in TCRdb, only in-frame clones are kept and a portion is missing. The sample includes some 190,000 clones, around four fifths of them seen just once. The genes are TRBV9 and TRBJ2-5; 9 nucleotides line up with TRBD1. Source material: peripheral blood. The TCR was taken from a human donor in a cohort sampled during active COVID-19. Written as DNA, the CDR3 is TGTGCCAGCAGCGTAGGGGACAGGGCGTCAGAGACCCAGTACTTC. Encoded protein: CASSVGDRASETQYF.